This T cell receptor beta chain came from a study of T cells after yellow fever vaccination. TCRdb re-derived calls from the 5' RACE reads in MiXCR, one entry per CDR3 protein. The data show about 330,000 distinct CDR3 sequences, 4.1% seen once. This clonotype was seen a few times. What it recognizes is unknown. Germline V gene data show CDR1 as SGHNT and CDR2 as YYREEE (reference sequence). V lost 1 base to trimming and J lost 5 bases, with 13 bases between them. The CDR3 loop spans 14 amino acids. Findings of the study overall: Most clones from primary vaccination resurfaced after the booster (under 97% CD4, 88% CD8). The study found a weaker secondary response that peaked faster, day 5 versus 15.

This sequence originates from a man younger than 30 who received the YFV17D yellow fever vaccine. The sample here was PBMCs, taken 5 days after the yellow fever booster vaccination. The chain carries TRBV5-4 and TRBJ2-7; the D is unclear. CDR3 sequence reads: CASSLSGPLDEQYF. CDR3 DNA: TGTGCCAGCAGCTTGTCAGGCCCCCTGGACGAGCAGTACTTC. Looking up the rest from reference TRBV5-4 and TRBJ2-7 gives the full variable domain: ETGVTQSPTHLIKTRGQQVTLRCSSQSGHNTVSWYQQALGQGPQFIFQYYREEENGRGNFPPRFSGLQFPNYSSELNVNALELDDSALYLCASSLSGPLDEQYFGPGTRLTVT.